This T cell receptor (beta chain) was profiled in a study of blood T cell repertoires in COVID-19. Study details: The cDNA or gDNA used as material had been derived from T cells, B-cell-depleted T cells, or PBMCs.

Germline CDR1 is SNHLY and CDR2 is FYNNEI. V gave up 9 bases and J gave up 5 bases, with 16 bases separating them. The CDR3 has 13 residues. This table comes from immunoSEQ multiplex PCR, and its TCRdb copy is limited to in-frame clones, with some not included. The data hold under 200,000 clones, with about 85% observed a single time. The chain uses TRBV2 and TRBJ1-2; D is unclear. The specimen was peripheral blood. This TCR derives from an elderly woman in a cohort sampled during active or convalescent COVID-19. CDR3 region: CARGSQASYGYTF. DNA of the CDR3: TGTGCCAGGGGGAGCCAAGCATCGTATGGCTACACCTTC.